Each of the 4 T cell receptor beta chains below was sequenced from the same sample in a study of blood T cell repertoires in COVID-19. TCRdb's table, derived via immunoSEQ multiplex PCR, lists solely in-frame clones and lacks some. The repertoire holds 150,000 to 200,000 clones, with about 88% as singletons. The sequenced material came from peripheral blood. The receptors were sampled from a human donor in a cohort sampled during active COVID-19.

The chain has TRBV6-2 or TRBV6-3 and TRBJ1-2; possible D gene TRBD1, 6 bases. Trimming stripped 6 bases from V and 6 bases from J, with 17 bases between. CDR1 is MNHEY and CDR2 is SVGEGT in the germline V gene. This CDR3 is built from 14 residues. The CDR3 region is CASSPGRGANGYTF. DNA of the CDR3: TGTGCCAGCAGCCCCGGGCGGGGGGCGAATGGCTACACCTTC.

The V gene is TRBV7-9, the J gene TRBJ2-4; 16 positions match TRBD2. The CDR3 extends over 17 amino acids. The V gene's germline CDR1 is SEHNR and CDR2 FQNEAQ (reference sequence). Trimming at V came to 5 bases and at J to 6 bases, leaving 7 bases not matched to a gene. The CDR3: CASSPGTSGRVRNIQYF. The CDR3 DNA sequence: TGTGCCAGCAGCCCCGGGACTAGCGGGAGGGTACGAAACATTCAGTACTTC. Using reference TRBV7-9 and TRBJ2-4 for the parts outside the CDR3, the full variable domain is DTGVSQNPRHKITKRGQNVTFRCDPISEHNRLYWYRQTLGQGPEFLTYFQNEAQLEKSRLLSDRFSAERPKGSFSTLEIQRTEQGDSAMYLCASSPGTSGRVRNIQYFGAGTRLSVL.

This chain joins TRBV28 and TRBJ2-1; 13 nucleotides align to TRBD2. The V gene's germline CDR1 is MDHEN and CDR2 SYDVKM. J was trimmed by 16 bases and V by 8 bases; bases with no gene match: 20. The CDR3 contains 16 residues. The CDR3 reads CASRATDRVGLAGVFF. As DNA, the CDR3 is TGTGCCAGCCGGGCAACAGACAGGGTAGGACTAGCGGGAGTTTTCTTC.

The CDR3 sequence is CRGQYGYTF. The DNA of the CDR3 is TGCAGAGGACAGTATGGCTACACCTTC. The chain combines TRBV20-1 with TRBJ1-2; tentatively, D is TRBD1 (6 bases). Germline lookup yields CDR1 DFQATT and CDR2 SNEGSKA (reference sequence). The CDR3 covers 9 residues.